This T cell receptor beta chain was identified in a study of monozygotic twins with inflammatory bowel disease. Germline-derived CDR1 and CDR2 are SGDLS and YYNGEE. This CDR3 region has 13 residues. TCRdb re-called the 5' RACE reads and catalogs CDR3 proteins one per entry, DNA excluded. The record lists over 150,000 distinct CDR3 sequences, of which the ten most abundant hold over 2.5%. Collection yielded roughly 2.5 ml of blood per donor. The chain couples TRBV9 to TRBJ2-1; with no DNA, the TCRdb D assignment of TRBD2 cannot be verified. The sample comprised blood. The sequence was collected from a human donor with ulcerative colitis or Crohn's disease, or a healthy co-twin of an affected twin (not recorded which). The CDR3 reads CASSSRLAHEQFF.